This T cell receptor beta chain was captured in a study of T-cell memory formation after mild COVID-19. Study conclusions and caveats: A balance of CD4 and CD8 characterized clones contracting day 15 to 85, whereas later expanders leaned CD4+. The SARS-CoV-2 specificity of second-wave clones reaching peak at day 37 remained unverified.

J lost 3 bases, V lost 4 bases, and 0 bases had no gene match. CDR3 length: 14 amino acids. CDR1 and CDR2 from the germline V gene are SNHLY and FYNNEI. cDNA libraries for TCR alpha and TCR beta, carrying sample barcodes and UMIs, came from 5'RACE with constant-segment primers. TCRdb reanalysed the 5' RACE reads using MiXCR and keeps one entry per CDR3 protein. Of fewer than 450,000 distinct CDR3 sequences listed, about 21% are singletons. As for this clonotype: Its antigen remains unidentified.

Sequencing was performed on PBMCs or a T cell subset sorted from them (not recorded which). The origin of this receptor is an adult woman who had mild COVID-19 (a few samples of this study predate the infection). Cell type and time point are not known. The V and J genes are TRBV2 and TRBJ2-2; the match to TRBD1 covers 9 bases. The CDR3 DNA reads TGTGCCAGCAGTGGGGACAGGGACACCGGGGAGCTGTTTTTT. Residues: CASSGDRDTGELFF.